This T cell receptor (beta chain) was sequenced in a study of T-cell reconstitution after alpha-beta-depleted transplantation in children. Unique molecular identifiers featured in how the TCRbeta library was prepared. TCRdb re-called the PCR reads through MiXCR, storing one row per CDR3 protein. Among 90,000 to 150,000 distinct CDR3 sequences listed, under 25% were seen once. Trimming removed 0 bases at V and 6 bases at J, with 14 bases between. The germline gives CDR1 MNHEY, CDR2 SVGAGI. CDR3 size: 15 residues. Points from the study as a whole: High day-60 TCRbeta diversity in some patients came from surviving recipient T cells and thymic progenitors. Several hundred graft clones that had expanded were reportedly the source of alpha-beta T cells about two months after transplant. Most T-cell counts and diversity one year after the transplant came from T cells that were newly produced.

Concerning this clonotype itself: Its antigen is currently unknown.

The receptor was isolated from a male patient aged 2-10 years who had a stem cell transplant for chronic granulomatous disease, so the T cells may come from the graft donor. The V gene is TRBV6-5, the J gene TRBJ1-1; no clear D. This sample comprised PBMCs, mostly from graft donor cells, obtained 180 days after TCRalphabeta/CD19-depleted stem cell transplant. The CDR3 DNA sequence: TGTGCCAGCAGTTACTCGGAGGGCTTTCGGGCTGAAGCTTTCTTT. Translated, it gives CASSYSEGFRAEAFF.